The 5 T cell receptor beta chains below come from one sample, sequenced in a study of blood T cells in healthy people across ages (dated by TCRdb to 2013 to 2016). The method was 5' RACE. Sequencing used an Illumina HiSeq 2500. The second PCR ran for about 6 to 11 cycles and used a J-beta primer mix along with a sample-barcoded 5' primer. The public reads were reprocessed in TCRdb via fastp at Q25 and MiXCR, keeping in-frame beta chains. Each entry is one CDR3 protein sequence, shown with its most common DNA and genes. Recorded for this sample are a few hundred thousand distinct CDR3 sequences; roughly a quarter of them occurred a single time. Jointly, the top ten make up 3% to 4.5% of the sample. The same data also went into a second study, on T cells of mothers and their children.

The source material was blood. These receptor sequences come from a boy between 2 and 10 years old in good health.

This clonotype was recorded at least ten times. The chain links TRBV11-3 to TRBJ2-5, with D possibly TRBD2 on 6 matching bases. The end of the DNA fits TRBJ2-7 better, so the J call may be wrong. The CDR3 sequence is 14 residues long. The germline CDR1 and CDR2 sequences are SGHNT and YENEEA. CDR3 residues: CASSLAGLNNEQYF. CDR3 nucleotides: TGTGCCAGCAGCTTAGCAGGACTAAACAACGAGCAGTACTTC.

This clonotype was observed a few times. The V call is TRBV5-5, the J call TRBJ1-2, with D tentatively TRBD1 (5 bases). V lost 0 bases and J lost 5, with 11 bases in between. The CDR3 is 14 amino acids. Germline lookup yields CDR1 SGHKS and CDR2 YYEKEE (reference sequence). The CDR3 DNA follows: TGTGCCAGCAGCTTGGTCAGGGACCCTTATGGCTACACCTTC. Protein sequence: CASSLVRDPYGYTF.

This clonotype was counted a single time. The gene calls are TRBV6-4 and TRBJ2-1; D is possibly TRBD2 (6 bases). V lost 2 bases and J 2 bases, leaving 10 bases between the germline ends. CDR3 length: 15 residues. Germline V CDR1 and CDR2: MRHNA, SNTAGT. The CDR3 loop reads CASSDGGATYNEQFF. The CDR3 nucleotides read TGTGCCAGCAGTGACGGAGGGGCAACCTACAATGAGCAGTTCTTC.

This clonotype was seen a handful of times. The chain links TRBV27 to TRBJ2-1; 10 nucleotides line up with TRBD2. Germline loops: CDR1 MNHEY, CDR2 SMNVEV (reference sequence). The V and J ends lost 6 bases and 7 bases, in that order; junction bases with no gene match: 6. CDR3 length equals 14 residues. CDR3 protein: CASRSGRAWNEQFF. CDR3 DNA: TGTGCCAGCAGAAGCGGGAGGGCATGGAATGAGCAGTTCTTC.

This clonotype was seen only a few times. This sequence joins TRBV3-1 and TRBJ2-7, with TRBD2 matching over 12 bases. Per the germline V gene, CDR1 is LGHDT and CDR2 is YNNKEL (reference sequence). The J segment lost 2 bases and the V segment lost 4 bases, leaving 6 bases of the junction unmatched. This CDR3 is 16 amino acids long. CDR3 DNA sequence: TGTGCCAGCAGCCGAGGACTAGCGGGGTCCCCCTACGAGCAGTACTTC. Translating gives CASSRGLAGSPYEQYF.